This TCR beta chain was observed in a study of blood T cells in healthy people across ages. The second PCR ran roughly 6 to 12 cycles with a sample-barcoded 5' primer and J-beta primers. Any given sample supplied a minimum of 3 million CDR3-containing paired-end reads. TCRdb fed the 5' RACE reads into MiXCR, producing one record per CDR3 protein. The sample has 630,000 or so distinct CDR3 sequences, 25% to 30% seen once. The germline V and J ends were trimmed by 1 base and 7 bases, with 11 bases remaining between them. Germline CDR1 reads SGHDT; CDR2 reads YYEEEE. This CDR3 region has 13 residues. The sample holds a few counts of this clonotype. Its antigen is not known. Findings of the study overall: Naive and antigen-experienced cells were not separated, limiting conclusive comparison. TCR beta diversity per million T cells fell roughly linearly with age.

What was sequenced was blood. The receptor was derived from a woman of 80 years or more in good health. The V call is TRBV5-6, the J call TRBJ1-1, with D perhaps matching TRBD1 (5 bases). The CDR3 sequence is CASSLWDGLEAFF. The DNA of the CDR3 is TGTGCCAGCAGCTTGTGGGACGGTCTTGAAGCTTTCTTT.